The 24 T cell receptor beta chains reported below all come from one sample, sequenced in a study of blood T cell repertoires in COVID-19. Repertoires were generated with immunoSEQ multiplex PCR, while TCRdb's copy carries only in-frame clones and drops some. The sample records fewer than 250,000 clones, 80% to 95% being singletons. The sequencing input was peripheral blood. These receptor sequences come from a man aged 60-69 years with COVID-19, enrolled during active disease.

The rearrangement uses TRBV6-5 and TRBJ1-2; the D gene is possibly TRBD1 (6 bases). Germline V lookup: CDR1 MNHEY, CDR2 SVGAGI. This CDR3 is built from 16 residues. V was trimmed by 0 bases and J by 8 bases, leaving 19 bases between them. The CDR3 DNA reads TGTGCCAGCAGTTACTCGAGTGGGGGCGTAAGGGGAGGCTACACCTTC. Translation: CASSYSSGGVRGGYTF.

This clone came up once. The chain combines TRBV28 with TRBJ2-7, with TRBD1 identical over 7 bases. In germline, CDR1 is MDHEN, CDR2 SYDVKM. This CDR3 has 12 amino acids. The V gene end was trimmed by 4 bases and the J gene end by 13 bases; junction bases not matched to a gene: 10. The chain's CDR3 is CASSSGTVSSYF. In DNA form, the CDR3 reads TGTGCCAGCAGTTCTGGGACAGTTTCATCCTACTTC.

V gene TRBV6-5 combines with J gene TRBJ2-7; D gene unclear. The germline V and J ends were trimmed by 0 bases and 6 bases, with 12 bases remaining between them. Germline CDR1 MNHEY, CDR2 SVGAGI. This CDR3 contains 14 residues. The CDR3 DNA reads as TGTGCCAGCAGTTACTCACCCGGAGCGTCCGAGCAGTACTTC. Translation: CASSYSPGASEQYF.

The V call is TRBV30, the J call TRBJ2-4; D possibly corresponds to TRBD1 (5 bases). The V gene's germline CDR1 is GTSNPN and CDR2 SVGIG (reference sequence). The V end lost 1 base, the J end lost 0 bases, and 10 bases lay between the germline ends. This CDR3 region has 15 residues. The CDR3 region has the DNA TGTGCCTGGAGTGGGGGCAACCTAGCCAAAAACATTCAGTACTTC. Encoded protein: CAWSGGNLAKNIQYF.

The rearrangement links TRBV5-1 to TRBJ1-4, with D maybe TRBD1 (5 bases). With 3 bases removed from V and 8 bases from J, the gap between germline ends came to 8 bases. The CDR3 length is 12 residues. The V gene's germline CDR1 is SGHRS and CDR2 YFSETQ. In DNA, the CDR3 is TGCGCCAGCAGCTCGCCAGGGGAAAAACTGTTTTTT. Amino acid sequence: CASSSPGEKLFF.

The chain joins TRBV25-1 to TRBJ2-5; TRBD2 matches at 7 bases. The CDR3 covers 14 residues. The germline V gene has CDR1 MGHDK and CDR2 SYGVNS. V shed 4 bases, J shed 3 bases, and the junction held 5 bases outside the gene matches. The CDR3: CASSVRDYKETQYF. The CDR3, as DNA: TGTGCCAGCAGTGTCCGGGACTACAAAGAGACCCAGTACTTC.

The CDR3 region has the DNA TGTGCCAGCAGCCCCCGACAAGACTATGGCTACACCTTC. Protein product: CASSPRQDYGYTF. The chain is built from TRBV11-2 and TRBJ1-2; unclear D gene. This CDR3 comprises 13 residues. Germline V CDR1 and CDR2: SGHAT, FQNNGV. V lost 5 bases, J lost 3 bases, and 10 bases lay in between.

The chain couples TRBV6-6 to TRBJ2-2, with 7 bases fitting TRBD2. This CDR3 contains 16 residues. V shed 5 bases and J 0 bases; nucleotides not matched to a gene: 6. Germline V CDR1 and CDR2: MNHNY, SVGAGI (reference sequence). The CDR3 DNA reads as TGTGCCAGCAGTGCTCGACTAGCTCCGAACACCGGGGAGCTGTTTTTT. Translation: CASSARLAPNTGELFF.

The chain has TRBV15 and TRBJ2-7; D is ambiguous. Germline V CDR1 and CDR2: LNHNV, YYDKDF (reference sequence). Between the trimmed V and J ends, which lost 1 base and 7 bases, there was a span of 14 bases. The CDR3 runs to 14 residues. As DNA, the CDR3 is TGTGCCACCAGCAGAGGGAGTAGTCGATGGGAGCAGTACTTC. It specifies CATSRGSSRWEQYF.

The V and J genes are TRBV30 and TRBJ1-5, with D unresolved. Trimming removed 2 bases from V and 5 bases from J, with 10 bases in between. Germline values: CDR1 GTSNPN, CDR2 SVGIG (reference sequence). The CDR3 sequence is 13 residues long. DNA of the CDR3: TGTGCCTGGAGTTCGGGGAGGTATCAGCCCCAGCATTTT. Amino acids: CAWSSGRYQPQHF.

The chain joins TRBV5-1 to TRBJ2-5, with TRBD2 identical over 13 bases. The germline V gene has CDR1 SGHRS and CDR2 YFSETQ. This CDR3 has 14 residues. V lost 4 bases and J lost 5; bases outside the gene matches: 2. Written as DNA, the CDR3 is TGCGCCAGCAGCACGGGACTAGCGGGGGAGACCCAGTACTTC. Its translation is CASSTGLAGETQYF. The entire variable domain, with the rest obtained from reference TRBV5-1 and TRBJ2-5, is as follows: KAGVTQTPRYLIKTRGQQVTLSCSPISGHRSVSWYQQTPGQGLQFLFEYFSETQRNKGNFPGRFSGRQFSNSRSEMNVSTLELGDSALYLCASSTGLAGETQYFGPGTRLLVL.

V and J are TRBV24-1 and TRBJ2-3; TRBD1 might be the D (5 bases). This CDR3 region has 13 residues. Between the trimmed V and J ends, which lost 5 bases and 3 bases, there was a span of 8 bases. Per germline, CDR1 KGHDR and CDR2 SFDVKD. CDR3 bases: TGTGCCACCAGTGGGGCAGGGACAGATACGCAGTATTTT. The encoded protein is CATSGAGTDTQYF.

The rearrangement joins TRBV9 to TRBJ2-2; the D is unclear. Between the trimmed V and J ends, which lost 4 bases and 0 bases, there was a span of 13 bases. Germline V gene lookup returns CDR1 SGDLS and CDR2 YYNGEE. The length of the CDR3 is 16 residues. Written as DNA, the CDR3 is TGTGCCAGCAGCCTTCGACTGAACGCGAACACCGGGGAGCTGTTTTTT. It yields the protein CASSLRLNANTGELFF.

The chain links TRBV5-4 to TRBJ2-7, with D tentatively TRBD1 (5 bases). V was pared by 4 bases and J by 0 bases, with 8 bases between. Germline V gene lookup returns CDR1 SGHNT and CDR2 YYREEE (reference sequence). The CDR3 totals 13 residues. CDR3 sequence reads: CASSQGSSYEQYF. The DNA of the CDR3 is TGTGCCAGCAGCCAGGGCTCCTCCTACGAGCAGTACTTC.

The chain combines TRBV14 with TRBJ1-5, with TRBD1 as a possible D gene (6 bases). V lost 2 bases and J 4 bases, leaving 24 bases between the germline ends. The CDR3 extends over 19 amino acids. Germline CDR1 and CDR2: SGHDN and FVKESK. Here the CDR3 DNA reads TGTGCCAGCAGCCAAAAACGCCCCCAAACACAGGGCCTGAATCAGCCCCAGCATTTT. The encoded protein is CASSQKRPQTQGLNQPQHF.

This clone was seen only once. V and J are TRBV19 and TRBJ2-7; 12 positions agree with TRBD1. This CDR3 region has 15 residues. The J segment lost 9 bases and the V segment lost 5 bases, leaving 11 bases of the junction unmatched. The germline V gene has CDR1 LNHDA and CDR2 SQIVND (reference sequence). In DNA form, the CDR3 reads TGTGCCAGTAGTGTAACCGGGACAGGGGGCATCCGGCAGTACTTC. Protein product: CASSVTGTGGIRQYF.

The chain carries TRBV7-3 and TRBJ2-2; 10 nucleotides agree with TRBD2. V shed 5 bases, J shed 0 bases, and the junction held 9 bases outside the gene matches. The CDR3 is made up of 18 amino acids. Germline V gene sequence: CDR1 SGHTA, CDR2 FQGTGA. As DNA, the CDR3 is TGTGCCAGCAGCCAAATACCACTAGCGGGATCGAACACCGGGGAGCTGTTTTTT. It specifies CASSQIPLAGSNTGELFF.

This chain links TRBV9 with TRBJ2-5, with 8 bases aligning to TRBD2. The length of the CDR3 is 16 residues. V shed 3 bases, J shed 1 base, and the junction held 8 bases outside the gene matches. From germline, CDR1 is SGDLS and CDR2 YYNGEE. The CDR3 DNA reads as TGTGCCAGCAGCGCGTCGGGGGGGAGCGTCCAAGAGACCCAGTACTTC. Translated: CASSASGGSVQETQYF.

Concerning this clone itself: The identical CDR3 is also encoded by other nucleotide sequences in the sample. The V and J genes are TRBV18 and TRBJ2-3, with 9 bases fitting TRBD2. The CDR3 has 15 amino acids. Trimming cost V 3 bases and J 0 bases; bases outside gene matches: 1. From germline, CDR1 is KGHSH and CDR2 LQKENI. CDR3 in amino acids: CASSPLAGSTDTQYF. The CDR3 coding sequence is TGTGCCAGCTCACCTCTAGCGGGGAGCACAGATACGCAGTATTTT.

Concerning this clone itself: Additional DNA sequences in this sample encode the identical CDR3. This rearrangement joins TRBV12-3 or TRBV12-4 to TRBJ2-1, with D unclear. V shed 3 bases and J shed 0 bases, with 3 bases lying between them. The CDR3 is 13 amino acids. DNA of the CDR3: TGTGCCAGCAGTTTCAGCTCCTACAATGAGCAGTTCTTC. This codes for CASSFSSYNEQFF.

The chain recombines TRBV6-5 with TRBJ2-7; TRBD1 matches at 11 bases. Germline V CDR1 and CDR2: MNHEY, SVGAGI. This CDR3 has 15 residues. V lost 6 bases to trimming and J lost 4 bases; unmatched junction nucleotides: 8. The CDR3 region is CASSFTGQGEYEQYF. CDR3 DNA sequence: TGTGCCAGCAGCTTCACGGGACAGGGGGAATACGAGCAGTACTTC.

The V call is TRBV27, the J call TRBJ2-7; TRBD1 agrees at 9 bases. The CDR3 spans 15 residues. With V trimmed by 11 bases and J by 2 bases, 13 bases remained unmatched. CDR1 and CDR2 (germline): MNHEY, SMNVEV (reference sequence). The CDR3 loop reads CAVRPRGTGTYEQYF. As DNA, the CDR3 is TGTGCCGTACGTCCAAGAGGGACAGGGACCTACGAGCAGTACTTC.

The chain carries TRBV6-5 and TRBJ2-1; TRBD2 agrees at 9 bases. V dropped 0 bases and J dropped 5; count of bases not matched to a gene: 5. The germline V gene encodes CDR1 MNHEY and CDR2 SVGAGI. The CDR3 loop spans 16 amino acids. The CDR3 region is CASSYSIRGRDNEQFF. In DNA form, the CDR3 reads TGTGCCAGCAGTTACTCGATTCGCGGGAGGGACAATGAGCAGTTCTTC.

This chain joins TRBV7-9 and TRBJ1-4, with no clear D. V lost 2 bases, J lost 3 bases, and 4 bases lay in between. The CDR3 extends over 13 amino acids. CDR1 and CDR2 from the germline V gene are SEHNR and FQNEAQ (reference sequence). The CDR3 sequence: CASSLLSNEKLFF. As DNA, the CDR3 is TGTGCCAGCAGCTTATTATCTAATGAAAAACTGTTTTTT.